The TCR beta chain under discussion was sequenced for a study of spatial heterogeneity in lung cancer. Many counts were recorded for this clonotype. The library was prepared for alpha chains; this beta chain is a stray read, so its frequency means little. Via MiXCR, TCRdb re-called the 5' RACE reads, giving one row per CDR3 protein. The data show 8,000 to 9,000 distinct CDR3 sequences, with 4.6% seen just once and approximately 28% held by the top ten. This sample's time point: sample taken at primary tumor resection. Sequencing of whole RNA from tumor, nontumor lung or frozen PBMC involved no sorting. 72 TRACERx patients with early, untreated non-small cell lung cancer donated samples. The CDR3 has 17 residues. CDR1 is LGHDT, CDR2 YNNKEL, per germline (reference sequence). V shed 5 bases, J shed 0 bases, and the junction held 8 bases outside the gene matches.

The specimen was PBMCs, collected at surgery. The sequence came from a male donor with early-stage non-small cell lung cancer. The V gene is TRBV3-1, the J gene TRBJ1-4; 8 nucleotides line up with TRBD1. The chain's CDR3 is CASSARDRPATNEKLFF. The CDR3 nucleotides are TGTGCCAGCAGCGCAAGGGACAGGCCCGCAACTAATGAAAAACTGTTTTTT.